Described below is a single T cell receptor (beta chain) sequence and its context. This specimen comes from a study of T cell changes during pregnancy in multiple sclerosis. The method was immunoSEQ multiplex PCR; TCRdb's version includes in-frame clones alone and lacks a portion of them. Among 45,000 to 55,000 clones listed, 92% were seen once. CDR3 size: 16 residues. V lost 5 bases and J lost 2; bases outside the gene matches: 8. Germline assignment: CDR1 SNHLY and CDR2 FYNNEI. The sequence came from a female donor with multiple sclerosis, enrolled in a pregnancy study. The chain employs TRBV2 and TRBJ2-5; 10 bases align to TRBD2. Sample: CD4+ T cells from peripheral blood mononuclear cells, taken after pregnancy. The CDR3 protein is CASSPTSGTTQETQYF. In DNA, the CDR3 is TGTGCCAGCAGTCCAACTAGCGGGACAACTCAAGAGACCCAGTACTTC.